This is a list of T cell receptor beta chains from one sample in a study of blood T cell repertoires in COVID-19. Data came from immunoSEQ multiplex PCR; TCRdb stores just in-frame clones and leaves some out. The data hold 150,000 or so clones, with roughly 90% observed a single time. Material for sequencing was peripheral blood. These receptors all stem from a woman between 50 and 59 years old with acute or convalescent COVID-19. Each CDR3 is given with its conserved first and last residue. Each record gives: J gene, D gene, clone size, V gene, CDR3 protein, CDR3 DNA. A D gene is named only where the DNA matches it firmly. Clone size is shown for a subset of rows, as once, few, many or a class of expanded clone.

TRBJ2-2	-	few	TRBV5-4	CASSLDTGYTGELFF	TGTGCCAGCAGCTTGGATACAGGTTACACCGGGGAGCTGTTTTTT
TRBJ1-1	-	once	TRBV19	CASSRRQEATEAFF	TGTGCCAGTAGTAGGAGACAGGAGGCCACTGAAGCTTTCTTT
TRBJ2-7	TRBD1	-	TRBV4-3	CASSQDGDSPLSTATSNYEQYF	TGCGCCAGCAGCCAAGATGGGGACAGCCCACTGAGCACCGCTACCTCAAACTACGAGCAGTACTTC
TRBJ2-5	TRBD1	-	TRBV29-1	CSVDNTGTGSETQYF	TGCAGCGTTGATAACACCGGGACAGGGTCGGAGACCCAGTACTTC
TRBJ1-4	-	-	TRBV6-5	CASSSGQPTNEKLFF	TGTGCCAGCAGTTCCGGACAGCCAACTAATGAAAAACTGTTTTTT
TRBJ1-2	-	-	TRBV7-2	CASSLEGNTMTGYTF	TGTGCCAGCAGCTTAGAGGGGAATACGATGACGGGCTACACCTTC
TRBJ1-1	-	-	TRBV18	CASSPPAGGGSEAFF	TGTGCCAGCTCACCGCCTGCCGGGGGAGGATCTGAAGCTTTCTTT
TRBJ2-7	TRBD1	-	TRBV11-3	CASSKGTGFSYEQYF	TGTGCCAGCAGCAAAGGGACAGGATTCTCCTACGAGCAGTACTTC
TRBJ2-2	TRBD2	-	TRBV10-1	CASRAGLAGSGTGELFF	TGCGCCAGCAGAGCGGGACTAGCGGGATCGGGGACCGGGGAGCTGTTTTTT
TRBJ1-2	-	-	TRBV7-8	CASSTRERPSNYGYTF	TGTGCCAGCAGCACCAGGGAAAGGCCCTCTAACTATGGCTACACCTTC
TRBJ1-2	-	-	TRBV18	CASSPPGHGYTF	TGTGCCAGCTCACCCCCAGGGCATGGCTACACCTTC
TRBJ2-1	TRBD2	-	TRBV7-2	CASSSTGTSTLREQFF	TGTGCCAGCAGCTCGACTGGGACTAGCACTCTGCGCGAGCAGTTCTTC
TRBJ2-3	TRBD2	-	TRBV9	CASSILAGGPTDTQYF	TGTGCCAGCAGCATCTTAGCGGGAGGGCCCACAGATACGCAGTATTTT
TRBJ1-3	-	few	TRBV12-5	CASGLSGNTVTSGNTIYF	TGTGCTAGTGGTTTGTCAGGGAATACAGTGACCTCTGGAAACACCATATATTTT
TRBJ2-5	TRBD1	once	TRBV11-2	CASSLLGQVWETQYF	TGTGCCAGCAGCTTATTGGGACAGGTCTGGGAGACCCAGTACTTC
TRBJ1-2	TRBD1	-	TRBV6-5	CASSYRGQGGDGYTF	TGTGCCAGCAGTTACAGGGGACAGGGGGGAGATGGCTACACCTTC
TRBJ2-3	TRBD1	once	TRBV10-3	CAIGQAPSTDTQYF	TGTGCCATCGGACAGGCCCCTAGCACAGATACGCAGTATTTT